What follows describes a single T cell receptor beta chain. The sample belongs to a study of T cells in Graves' hyperthyroidism and ophthalmopathy. Trimming removed 1 base at V and 6 bases at J, with 9 bases between. Looked up from germline, CDR1 is MDHEN and CDR2 is SYDVKM. This CDR3 spans 13 amino acids. Researchers amplified the TCR beta CDR3 regions from RNA transcripts. A set of HTBI primers served as the primers for a first-round RT-PCR of the TCR CDR3. TCRdb reanalysed the multiplex PCR reads using MiXCR and keeps one entry per CDR3 protein. The table shows about 640,000 distinct CDR3 sequences, with around 20% occurring only once.

Sequenced input: blood. The clonotype was recovered from a young man with Graves' ophthalmopathy. The chain has TRBV28 and TRBJ1-2; D gene unclear. The CDR3 sequence: CASSLLARHGYTF. CDR3 coding DNA: TGTGCCAGCAGTTTATTAGCCCGCCATGGCTACACCTTC.